This T cell receptor (beta chain) appears in the sequencing data of a study of OX40 agonist ivuxolimab in advanced cancers. At the level of the study: The dose-escalation group included hepatocellular carcinoma, melanoma, renal cell carcinoma and head and neck cancer. Three individuals attained partial responses, comprising one hepatocellular carcinoma case and two cutaneous melanoma cases. General observations from the study: Partial responders treated at 0.1-3.0 mg/kg exhibited clonal expansion among the lowest measured. At doses 0.1 to 3.0 mg/kg, CD4+ and CD8+ clones expanded.

Using immunoSEQ multiplex PCR, the repertoire was profiled, and TCRdb retains in-frame clones only, with some absent. The repertoire includes fewer than 90,000 clones, around 86% of them detected once, and about 2.6% sits in the top ten. Concerning this clone: As yet, its antigen is unknown.

The CDR3 runs to 11 residues. Deletions cut 0 bases from V and 2 bases from J, with 1 base between. Per germline, CDR1 SQVTM and CDR2 ANQGSEA. J is TRBJ1-2 and V is TRBV29-1; no firm D call. The source is an adult with an advanced solid tumor such as melanoma, head and neck, liver or kidney cancer. The sample was CD4+ or CD8+ T cells sorted from blood, taken in a trial of the OX40 agonist ivuxolimab. This chain's CDR3 is CSVEENYGYTF. In DNA, the CDR3 is TGCAGCGTTGAAGAGAACTATGGCTACACCTTC.